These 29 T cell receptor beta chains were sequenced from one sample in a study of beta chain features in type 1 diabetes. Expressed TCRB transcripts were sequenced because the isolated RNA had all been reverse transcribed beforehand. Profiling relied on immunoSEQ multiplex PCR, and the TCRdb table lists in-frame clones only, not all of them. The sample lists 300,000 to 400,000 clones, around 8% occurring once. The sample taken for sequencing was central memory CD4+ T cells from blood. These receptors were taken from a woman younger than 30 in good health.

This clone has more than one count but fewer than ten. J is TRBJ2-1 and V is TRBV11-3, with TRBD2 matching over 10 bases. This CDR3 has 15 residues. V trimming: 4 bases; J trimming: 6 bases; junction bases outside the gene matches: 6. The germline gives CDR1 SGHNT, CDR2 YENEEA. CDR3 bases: TGTGCCAGCAGCTCCCCGACTAGCGGGTCCAATGAGCAGTTCTTC. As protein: CASSSPTSGSNEQFF.

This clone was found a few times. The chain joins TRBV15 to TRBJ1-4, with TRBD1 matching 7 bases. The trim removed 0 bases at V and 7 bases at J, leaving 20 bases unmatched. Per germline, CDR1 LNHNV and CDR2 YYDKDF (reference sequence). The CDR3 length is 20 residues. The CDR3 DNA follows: TGTGCCACCAGCAGAGATCGTGGGACTGTGAGTGACAGGGTATCTGAAAAACTGTTTTTT. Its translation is CATSRDRGTVSDRVSEKLFF.

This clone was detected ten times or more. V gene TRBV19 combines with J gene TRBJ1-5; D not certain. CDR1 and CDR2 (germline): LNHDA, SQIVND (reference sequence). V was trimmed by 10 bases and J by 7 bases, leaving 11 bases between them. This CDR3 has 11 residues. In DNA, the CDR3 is TGTGCCACAGGAGGGAAGCAGCCCCAGCATTTT. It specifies CATGGKQPQHF. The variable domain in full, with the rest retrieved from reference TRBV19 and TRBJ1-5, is DGGITQSPKYLFRKEGQNVTLSCEQNLNHDAMYWYRQDPGQGLRLIYYSQIVNDFQKGDIAEGYSVSREKKESFPLTVTSAQKNPTAFYLCATGGKQPQHFGDGTRLSIL.

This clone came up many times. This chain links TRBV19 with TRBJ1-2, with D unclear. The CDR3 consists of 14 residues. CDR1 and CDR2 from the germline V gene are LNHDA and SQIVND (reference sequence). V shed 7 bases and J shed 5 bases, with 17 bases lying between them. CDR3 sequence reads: CASTLEVDRYGYTF. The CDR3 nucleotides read TGTGCCAGTACCCTGGAGGTGGATCGGTATGGCTACACCTTC.

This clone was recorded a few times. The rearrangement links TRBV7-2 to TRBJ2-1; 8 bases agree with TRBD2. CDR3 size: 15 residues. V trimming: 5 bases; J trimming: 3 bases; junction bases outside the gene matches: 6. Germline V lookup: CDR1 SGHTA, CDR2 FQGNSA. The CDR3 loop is CASSPRTSSYNEQFF. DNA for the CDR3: TGTGCCAGCAGCCCGAGGACTAGCAGCTACAATGAGCAGTTCTTC.

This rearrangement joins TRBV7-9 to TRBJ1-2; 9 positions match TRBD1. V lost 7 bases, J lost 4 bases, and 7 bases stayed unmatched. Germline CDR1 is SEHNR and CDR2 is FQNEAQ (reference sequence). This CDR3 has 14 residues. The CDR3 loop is CASNHGQGSYGYTF. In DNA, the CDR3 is TGTGCCAGCAACCACGGACAGGGGTCCTATGGCTACACCTTC.

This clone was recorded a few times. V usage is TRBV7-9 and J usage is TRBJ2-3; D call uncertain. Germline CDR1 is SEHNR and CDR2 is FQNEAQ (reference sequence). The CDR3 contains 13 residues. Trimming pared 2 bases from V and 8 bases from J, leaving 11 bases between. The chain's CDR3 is CASSLSKGRTQYF. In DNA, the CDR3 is TGTGCCAGCAGCTTAAGCAAAGGTCGTACGCAGTATTTT.

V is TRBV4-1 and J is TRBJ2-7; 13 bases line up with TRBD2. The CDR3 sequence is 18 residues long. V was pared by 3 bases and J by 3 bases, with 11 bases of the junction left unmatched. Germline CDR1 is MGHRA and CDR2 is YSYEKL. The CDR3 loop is CASSHLTGLAGVNYEQYF. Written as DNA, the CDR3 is TGCGCCAGCAGCCACCTTACAGGACTAGCGGGAGTGAACTACGAGCAGTACTTC.

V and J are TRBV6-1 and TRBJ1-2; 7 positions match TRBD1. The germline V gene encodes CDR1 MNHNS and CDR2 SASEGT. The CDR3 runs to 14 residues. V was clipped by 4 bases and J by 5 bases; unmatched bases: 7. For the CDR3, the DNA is TGTGCCAGCAGTGGGGCAGGGGGAGCGTATGGCTACACCTTC. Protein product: CASSGAGGAYGYTF.

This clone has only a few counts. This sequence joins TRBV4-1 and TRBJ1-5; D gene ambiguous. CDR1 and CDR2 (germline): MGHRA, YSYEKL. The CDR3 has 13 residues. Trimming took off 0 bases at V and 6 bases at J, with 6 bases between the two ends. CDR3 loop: CASSQEVAQPQHF. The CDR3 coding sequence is TGCGCCAGCAGCCAAGAAGTGGCTCAGCCCCAGCATTTT.

CDR3 sequence: CASSLRMAETQYF. The CDR3 DNA sequence: TGTGCCAGCAGCTTACGGATGGCAGAGACCCAGTACTTC. The chain recombines TRBV7-3 with TRBJ2-5; D gene uncertain. CDR1 is SGHTA and CDR2 is FQGTGA in the germline V gene. The ends were cut back, 2 bases at V and 4 bases at J, with 8 bases in the middle. This CDR3 comprises 13 residues. The whole variable domain, remainder taken from reference TRBV7-3 and TRBJ2-5, is GAGVSQTPSNKVTEKGKYVELRCDPISGHTALYWYRQSLGQGPEFLIYFQGTGAADDSGLPNDRFFAVRPEGSVSTLKIQRTERGDSAVYLCASSLRMAETQYFGPGTRLLVL.

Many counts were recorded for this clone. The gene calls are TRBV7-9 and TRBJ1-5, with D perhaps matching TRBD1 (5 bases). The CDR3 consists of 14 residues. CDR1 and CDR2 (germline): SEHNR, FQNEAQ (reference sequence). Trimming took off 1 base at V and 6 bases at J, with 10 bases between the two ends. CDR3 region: CASSLEGAGQPQHF. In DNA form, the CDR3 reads TGTGCCAGCAGCTTAGAAGGGGCCGGTCAGCCCCAGCATTTT.

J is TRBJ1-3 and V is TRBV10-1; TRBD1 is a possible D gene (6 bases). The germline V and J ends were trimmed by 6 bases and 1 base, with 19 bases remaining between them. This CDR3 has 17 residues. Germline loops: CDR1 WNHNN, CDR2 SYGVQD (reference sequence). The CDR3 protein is CASRRNTGIYSGNTIYF. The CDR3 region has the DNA TGCGCCAGCAGGAGAAATACAGGGATCTATTCTGGAAACACCATATATTTT.

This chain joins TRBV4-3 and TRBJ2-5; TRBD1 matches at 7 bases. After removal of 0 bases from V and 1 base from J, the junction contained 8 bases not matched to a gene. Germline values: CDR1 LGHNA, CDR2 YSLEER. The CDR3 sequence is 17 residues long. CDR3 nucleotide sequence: TGCGCCAGCAGCCAAGATCTTCTAGGGACAGCCCAAGAGACCCAGTACTTC. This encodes CASSQDLLGTAQETQYF.

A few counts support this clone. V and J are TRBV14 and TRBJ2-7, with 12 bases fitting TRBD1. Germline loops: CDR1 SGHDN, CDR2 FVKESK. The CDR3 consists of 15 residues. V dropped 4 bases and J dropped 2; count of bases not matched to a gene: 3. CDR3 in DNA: TGTGCCAGCAGCCCCTGGGACAGGGGGCCCTACGAGCAGTACTTC. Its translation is CASSPWDRGPYEQYF. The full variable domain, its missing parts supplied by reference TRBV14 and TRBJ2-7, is EAGVTQFPSHSVIEKGQTVTLRCDPISGHDNLYWYRRVMGKEIKFLLHFVKESKQDESGMPNNRFLAERTGGTYSTLKVQPAELEDSGVYFCASSPWDRGPYEQYFGPGTRLTVT.

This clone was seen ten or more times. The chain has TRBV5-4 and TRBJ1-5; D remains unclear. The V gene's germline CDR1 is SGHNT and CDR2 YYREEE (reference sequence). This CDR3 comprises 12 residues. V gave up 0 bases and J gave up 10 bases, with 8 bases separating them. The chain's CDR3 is CASSLEVGPQHF. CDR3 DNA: TGTGCCAGCAGCTTGGAGGTAGGCCCCCAGCATTTT.

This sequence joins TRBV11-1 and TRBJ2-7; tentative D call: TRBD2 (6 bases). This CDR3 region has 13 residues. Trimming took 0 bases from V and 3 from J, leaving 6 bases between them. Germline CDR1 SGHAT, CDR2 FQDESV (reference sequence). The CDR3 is CASSLASGYEQYF. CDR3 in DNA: TGTGCCAGCAGCTTAGCTAGCGGCTACGAGCAGTACTTC.

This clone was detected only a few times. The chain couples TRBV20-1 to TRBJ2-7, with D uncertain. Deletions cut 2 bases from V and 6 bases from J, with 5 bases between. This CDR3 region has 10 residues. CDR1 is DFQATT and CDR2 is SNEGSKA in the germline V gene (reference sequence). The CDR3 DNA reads TGCAGTGCTAGAAGGCTCGAGCAGTACTTC. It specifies CSARRLEQYF.

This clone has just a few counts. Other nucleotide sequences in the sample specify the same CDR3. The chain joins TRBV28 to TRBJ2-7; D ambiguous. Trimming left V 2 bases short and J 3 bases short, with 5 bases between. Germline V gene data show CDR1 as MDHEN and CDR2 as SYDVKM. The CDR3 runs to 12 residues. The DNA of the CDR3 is TGTGCCAGCAGTTTAGACCGCTACGAGCAGTACTTC. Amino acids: CASSLDRYEQYF.

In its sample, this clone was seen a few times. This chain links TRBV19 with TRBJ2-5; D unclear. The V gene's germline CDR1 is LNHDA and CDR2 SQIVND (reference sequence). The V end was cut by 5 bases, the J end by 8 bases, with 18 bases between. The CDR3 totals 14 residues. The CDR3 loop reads CASSPATTSRTQYF. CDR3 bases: TGTGCCAGTAGTCCTGCCACAACAAGTCGAACCCAGTACTTC.

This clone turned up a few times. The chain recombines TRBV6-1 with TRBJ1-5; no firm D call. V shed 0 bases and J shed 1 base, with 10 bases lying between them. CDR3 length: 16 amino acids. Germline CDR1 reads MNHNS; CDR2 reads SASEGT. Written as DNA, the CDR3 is TGTGCCAGCAGTGAAGCGCTGGGAGGGAGCAATCAGCCCCAGCATTTT. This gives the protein CASSEALGGSNQPQHF.

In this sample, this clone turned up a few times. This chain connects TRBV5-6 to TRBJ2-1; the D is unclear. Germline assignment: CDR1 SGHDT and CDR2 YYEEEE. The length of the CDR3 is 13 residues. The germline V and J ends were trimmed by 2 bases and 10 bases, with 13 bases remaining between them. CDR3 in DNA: TGTGCCAGCAGCTTCCAAATTGGGTCCGAGCAGTTCTTC. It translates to CASSFQIGSEQFF. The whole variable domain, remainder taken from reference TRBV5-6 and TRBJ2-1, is DAGVTQSPTHLIKTRGQQVTLRCSPKSGHDTVSWYQQALGQGPQFIFQYYEEEERQRGNFPDRFSGHQFPNYSSELNVNALLLGDSALYLCASSFQIGSEQFFGPGTRLTVL.

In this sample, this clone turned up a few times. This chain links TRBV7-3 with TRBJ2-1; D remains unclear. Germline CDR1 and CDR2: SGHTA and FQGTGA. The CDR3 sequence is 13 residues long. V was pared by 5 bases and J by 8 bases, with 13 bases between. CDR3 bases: TGTGCCAGCAGCGCTACCCCCTCGCATGAGCAGTTCTTC. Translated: CASSATPSHEQFF. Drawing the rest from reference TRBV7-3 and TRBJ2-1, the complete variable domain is GAGVSQTPSNKVTEKGKYVELRCDPISGHTALYWYRQSLGQGPEFLIYFQGTGAADDSGLPNDRFFAVRPEGSVSTLKIQRTERGDSAVYLCASSATPSHEQFFGPGTRLTVL.

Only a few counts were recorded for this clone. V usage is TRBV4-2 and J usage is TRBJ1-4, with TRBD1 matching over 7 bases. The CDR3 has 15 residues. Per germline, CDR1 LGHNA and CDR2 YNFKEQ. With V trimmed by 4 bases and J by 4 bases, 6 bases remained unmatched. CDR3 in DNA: TGTGCCAGCAGCCCCCGGGACAGCAATAATGAAAAACTGTTTTTT. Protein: CASSPRDSNNEKLFF.

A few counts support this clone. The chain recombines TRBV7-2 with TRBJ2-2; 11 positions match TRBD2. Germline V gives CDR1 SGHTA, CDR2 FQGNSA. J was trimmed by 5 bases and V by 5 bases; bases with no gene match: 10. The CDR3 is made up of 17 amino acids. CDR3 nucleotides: TGTGCCAGCAGCGGAGCCGGGACTAGCGGAACTACCGGGGAGCTGTTTTTT. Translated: CASSGAGTSGTTGELFF.

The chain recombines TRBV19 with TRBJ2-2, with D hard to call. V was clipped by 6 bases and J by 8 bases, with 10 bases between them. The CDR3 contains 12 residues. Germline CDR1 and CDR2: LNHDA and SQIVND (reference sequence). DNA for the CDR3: TGTGCCAGTAGCAGTGGGGTTGGGGAGCTGTTTTTT. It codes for CASSSGVGELFF.

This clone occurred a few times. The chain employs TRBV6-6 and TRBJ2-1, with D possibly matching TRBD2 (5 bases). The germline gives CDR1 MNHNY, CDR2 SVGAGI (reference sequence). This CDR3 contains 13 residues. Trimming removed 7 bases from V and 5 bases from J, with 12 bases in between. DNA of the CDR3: TGTGCCAGCACCCGCGCGGGTAACAATGAGCAGTTCTTC. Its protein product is CASTRAGNNEQFF.

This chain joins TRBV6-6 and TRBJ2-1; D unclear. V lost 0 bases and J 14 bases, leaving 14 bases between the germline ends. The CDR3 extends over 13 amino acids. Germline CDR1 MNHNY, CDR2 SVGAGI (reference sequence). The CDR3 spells CASSYSAAYKKFF. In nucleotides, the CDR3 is TGTGCCAGCAGTTACTCTGCGGCTTACAAGAAGTTCTTC.

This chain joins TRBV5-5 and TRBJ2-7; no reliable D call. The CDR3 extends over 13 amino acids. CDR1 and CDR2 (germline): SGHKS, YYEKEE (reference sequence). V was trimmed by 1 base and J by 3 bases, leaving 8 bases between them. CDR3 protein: CASSLPHSYEQYF. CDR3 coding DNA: TGTGCCAGCAGCTTGCCTCACAGCTACGAGCAGTACTTC.